This TCR beta chain stems from a study of blood T cell repertoires in COVID-19. Turning to the study itself: From the United States, Italy and Spain came samples of acute and convalescent COVID-19.

Enrolled through a virtual design, the participants were between 18 and 89 years of age and came from some 25 US areas. Per the germline V gene, CDR1 is MDHEN and CDR2 is SYDVKM. CDR3 size: 18 residues. The V gene end was trimmed by 1 base and the J gene end by 7 bases; junction bases not matched to a gene: 15. Libraries were prepared by immunoSEQ multiplex PCR; TCRdb keeps only in-frame clonotypes and omits some of them. The sample carries about 150,000 clones, roughly 88% recorded once. Sequenced material: PBMCs or T cells enriched from blood (not recorded which). The clonotype originates from a middle-aged man who had recovered from COVID-19. The rearrangement links TRBV28 to TRBJ2-7; the match to TRBD2 covers 11 bases. As DNA, the CDR3 is TGTGCCAGCAGTTTATACCCCACTAGCGGGAGAAGTACGAAAGAGCAGTACTTC. Its translation is CASSLYPTSGRSTKEQYF.